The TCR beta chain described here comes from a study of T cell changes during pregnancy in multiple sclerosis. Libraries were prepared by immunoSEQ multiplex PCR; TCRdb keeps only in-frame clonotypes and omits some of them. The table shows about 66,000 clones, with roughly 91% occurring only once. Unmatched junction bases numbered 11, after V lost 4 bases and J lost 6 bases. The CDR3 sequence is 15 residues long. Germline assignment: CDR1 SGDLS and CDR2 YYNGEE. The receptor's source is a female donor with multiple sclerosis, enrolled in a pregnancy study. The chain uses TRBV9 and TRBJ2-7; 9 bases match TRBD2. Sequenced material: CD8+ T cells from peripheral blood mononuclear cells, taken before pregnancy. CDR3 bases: TGTGCCAGCAGCCCCGGGGGCGGGGGGGCTGGCGAGCAGTACTTC. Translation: CASSPGGGGAGEQYF.